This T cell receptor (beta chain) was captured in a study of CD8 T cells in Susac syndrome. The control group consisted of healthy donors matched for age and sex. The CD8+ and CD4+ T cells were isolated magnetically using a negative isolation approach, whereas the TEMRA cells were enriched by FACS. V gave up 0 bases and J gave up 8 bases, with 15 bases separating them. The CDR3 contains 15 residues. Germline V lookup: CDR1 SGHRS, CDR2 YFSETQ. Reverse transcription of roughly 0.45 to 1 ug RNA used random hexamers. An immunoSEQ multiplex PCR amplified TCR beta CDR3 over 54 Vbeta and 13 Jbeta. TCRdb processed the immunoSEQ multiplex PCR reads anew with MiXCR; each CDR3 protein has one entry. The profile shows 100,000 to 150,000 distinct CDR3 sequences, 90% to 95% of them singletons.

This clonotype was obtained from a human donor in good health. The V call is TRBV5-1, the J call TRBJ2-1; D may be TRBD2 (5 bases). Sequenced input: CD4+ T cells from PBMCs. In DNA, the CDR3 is TGCGCCAGCAGCTTGGACCGAGCCCAGAGGGATGAGCAGTTCTTC. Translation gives CASSLDRAQRDEQFF.